This entry concerns a single TCR beta chain. Its antigen is not identified. In the PCR, 60 Vbeta and 13 Jbeta primers were used. Sequenced by immunoSEQ multiplex PCR; TCRdb stores in-frame clones only, minus some. Its table records 110,000 to 150,000 clones. CDR1 is GTSNPN, CDR2 SVGIG, per germline (reference sequence). The CDR3 length is 15 residues. V was pared by 0 bases and J by 3 bases, with 12 bases between. This entry belongs to a study of cytomegalovirus exposure and HLA in healthy donors. Overall study results and limits: Common viral pathogens seemed to be connected with several of the most significant clusters, according to a later analysis. Roughly 170 TCR beta chains were listed as cytomegalovirus-associated. Later, an analysis showed that TCR beta chains associated with HLA were more clonally expanded than others that were equally common. The study found most TCR sequences rare, yet found some public TCRs in many donors.

The chain couples TRBV30 to TRBJ2-1, with D maybe TRBD2 (6 bases). The source of this sequence is a male donor in good health and CMV-seronegative. The specimen sequenced was PBMCs. This CDR3 is CAWSVGSGHYNEQFF. CDR3 DNA sequence: TGTGCCTGGAGTGTAGGGAGCGGGCACTACAATGAGCAGTTCTTC.